These 14 T cell receptor beta chains share one sample of origin, sequenced in a study of a mutant IDH1 vaccine in newly diagnosed glioma. These receptors lack a known antigen. Described time point: week 47, end of study. With topical imiquimod, each dose of the vaccine consisted of 300 ug of mutant IDH1 20-mer peptide. Measured with immunoSEQ multiplex PCR; TCRdb has only the in-frame clones, and not every one. The profile shows some 60,000 clones, roughly 80% of them singletons. Sequenced here: PBMCs, sampled from a glioma patient whose treatment included an IDH1 peptide vaccine. These receptors originate from a woman between 50 and 59 years old with glioma.

The rearrangement links TRBV27 to TRBJ2-7; the D gene is possibly TRBD1 (6 bases). Per germline, CDR1 MNHEY and CDR2 SMNVEV (reference sequence). The length of the CDR3 is 16 residues. With 6 bases removed from V and 3 bases from J, the gap between germline ends came to 21 bases. The CDR3 region is CASRGRDTGYRYEQYF. The CDR3 DNA reads TGTGCCAGCAGGGGGAGAGACACAGGGTACCGCTACGAGCAGTACTTC.

The chain couples TRBV6-6 to TRBJ1-1; no definite D call. The V end lost 4 bases, the J end lost 4 bases, and 10 bases lay between the germline ends. The V gene's germline CDR1 is MNHNY and CDR2 SVGAGI (reference sequence). The CDR3 has 13 amino acids. In DNA form, the CDR3 reads TGTGCCAGCAGTTTGAGTTTTCTCACTGAAGCTTTCTTT. It yields the protein CASSLSFLTEAFF.

The V call is TRBV19, the J call TRBJ1-2; D is undetermined. With 3 bases removed from V and 3 bases from J, the gap between germline ends came to 11 bases. The CDR3 has 14 amino acids. Germline CDR1 is LNHDA and CDR2 is SQIVND (reference sequence). DNA for the CDR3: TGTGCCAGTAGTATGTACGCAGCGGACTATGGCTACACCTTC. Protein sequence: CASSMYAADYGYTF.

The J gene is TRBJ2-5, the V gene TRBV9, with D maybe TRBD1 (6 bases). V lost 10 bases, J lost 5 bases, and 15 bases lay in between. CDR1 is SGDLS and CDR2 is YYNGEE in the germline V gene. The CDR3 extends over 12 amino acids. CDR3 DNA: TGTGCCTTCACAGGGATCGGGGAGACCCAGTACTTC. Residues: CAFTGIGETQYF.

This sequence joins TRBV15 and TRBJ2-7; TRBD2 matches 7 bases. The V segment lost 6 bases and the J segment 0 bases; nucleotides outside the gene matches: 11. Germline loops: CDR1 LNHNV, CDR2 YYDKDF (reference sequence). The length of the CDR3 is 16 residues. CDR3 DNA: TGTGCCACCAGTGTGGGGGGGACCCGCTCCTCCTACGAGCAGTACTTC. Translation gives CATSVGGTRSSYEQYF.

Worth noting for this clone: One junction end does not reproduce the germline sequence, and a read error may be involved. This sequence joins TRBV9 and TRBJ2-1, with a tentative D call TRBD2 (6 bases). The CDR3 runs 17 residues. Germline CDR1 reads SGDLS; CDR2 reads YYNGEE. The CDR3 is CASSVVEGTRESNEQFF. CDR3 DNA sequence: TGTGCCAGCAGCGTAGTAGAGGGGACTCGAGAGAGCAATGAACAGTTCTTC. The full variable domain, with the rest looked up from reference TRBV9 and TRBJ2-1, is DSGVTQTPKHLITATGQRVTLRCSPRSGDLSVYWYQQSLDQGLQFLIQYYNGEERAKGNILERFSAQQFPDLHSELNLSSLELGDSALYFCASSVVEGTRESNEQFFGPGTRLTVL.

This CDR3 reads CASRGGDSSYNEQFF. The CDR3 DNA sequence: TGTGCCAGCAGGGGGGGGGACAGCTCCTACAATGAGCAGTTCTTC. This chain connects TRBV6-5 to TRBJ2-1; tentatively, D is TRBD1 or TRBD2 (7 bases each). This CDR3 spans 15 amino acids. Looked up from germline, CDR1 is MNHEY and CDR2 is SVGAGI. Trimming took 6 bases from V and 0 from J, leaving 12 bases between them.

The chain carries TRBV29-1 and TRBJ2-7; 7 bases fit TRBD1. CDR3 length: 14 amino acids. V shed 6 bases and J 0 bases; nucleotides not matched to a gene: 8. The germline gives CDR1 SQVTM, CDR2 ANQGSEA. The CDR3 spells CSVIQGLSSYEQYF. In DNA form, the CDR3 reads TGCAGCGTCATACAGGGGTTGAGCTCCTACGAGCAGTACTTC.

V and J are TRBV30 and TRBJ1-2; 7 nucleotides line up with TRBD1. The CDR3 loop spans 15 amino acids. V gave up 0 bases and J gave up 4 bases; unmatched junction bases: 8. Per germline, CDR1 GTSNPN and CDR2 SVGIG (reference sequence). Here the CDR3 reads CAWSVGTARSYGYTF. The CDR3 DNA reads as TGTGCCTGGAGTGTAGGGACAGCGCGCAGCTATGGCTACACCTTC. The whole variable domain, filled in from reference TRBV30 and TRBJ1-2, reads SQTIHQWPATLVQPVGSPLSLECTVEGTSNPNLYWYRQAAGRGLQLLFYSVGIGQISSEVPQNLSASRPQDRQFILSSKKLLLSDSGFYLCAWSVGTARSYGYTFGSGTRLTVV.

CDR3 nucleotide sequence: TGTGCCAGCAGCCCTAATTCACCCCTCCACTTT. Translated, it gives CASSPNSPLHF. The chain couples TRBV9 to TRBJ1-6; D is undetermined. In germline, CDR1 is SGDLS, CDR2 YYNGEE. CDR3 length: 11 residues. The V end lost 4 bases, the J end lost 6 bases, and 2 bases lay between the germline ends.

The V and J genes are TRBV9 and TRBJ1-6, with D tentatively TRBD1 (5 bases). Germline CDR1 SGDLS, CDR2 YYNGEE. This CDR3 is 15 amino acids long. Between the trimmed V and J ends, which lost 2 bases and 7 bases, there was a span of 13 bases. CDR3 amino acids: CASSVLGTENSPLHF. The CDR3 DNA is TGTGCCAGCAGCGTGTTAGGGACGGAGAATTCACCCCTCCACTTT.

The chain uses TRBV19 and TRBJ1-2, with 9 bases aligning to TRBD1. V dropped 10 bases and J dropped 7; count of bases not matched to a gene: 13. Germline V lookup: CDR1 LNHDA, CDR2 SQIVND (reference sequence). The CDR3 covers 14 residues. The CDR3 DNA follows: TGTGCCACCTCCATGGGACAGGGAGGACGTGGCTACACCTTC. It is translated as CATSMGQGGRGYTF.

The chain joins TRBV5-8 to TRBJ1-3, with D perhaps matching TRBD1 (5 bases). CDR3 length: 14 residues. V shed 5 bases and J shed 0 bases, with 9 bases lying between them. Germline CDR1 SGHTS, CDR2 YDEGEE. CDR3 coding DNA: TGTGCCAGCAGTATGGGGGACTCTGGAAACACCATATATTTT. Translated: CASSMGDSGNTIYF.

The chain links TRBV9 to TRBJ2-3; 7 bases match TRBD1. Germline assignment: CDR1 SGDLS and CDR2 YYNGEE. V lost 4 bases and J lost 2; bases outside the gene matches: 10. CDR3 size: 16 residues. This CDR3 is CASSITTGTNTDTQYF. The DNA for the CDR3 is TGTGCCAGCAGCATAACGACAGGGACAAACACAGATACGCAGTATTTT.